The 30 T cell receptor beta chains reported below all come from one sample, sequenced in a study of T cells in tumors after PD-1 blockade. Measured with immunoSEQ multiplex PCR; TCRdb has only the in-frame clones, and not every one. The sample lists about 14,000 clones; around 62% were seen once. The sample here was tumor tissue, taken after anti-PD-1 treatment. The receptors originated from a human donor with cutaneous squamous cell carcinoma.

The gene calls are TRBV25-1 and TRBJ2-5; TRBD2 might be the D (8 bases). Germline V gene data show CDR1 as MGHDK and CDR2 as SYGVNS. Trimming took 7 bases from V and 5 from J, leaving 23 bases between them. This CDR3 is built from 16 residues. The DNA for the CDR3 is TGTGCCAGCACCCGTACTAGCGGAGGGGGCGGGGAGACCCAGTACTTC. It yields the protein CASTRTSGGGGETQYF.

This rearrangement joins TRBV5-4 to TRBJ2-5; D remains ambiguous. This CDR3 has 14 residues. Trimming removed 1 base at V and 5 bases at J, with 12 bases between. The germline V gene encodes CDR1 SGHNT and CDR2 YYREEE (reference sequence). As DNA, the CDR3 is TGTGCCAGCAGCTTGTCCGGGTTGGAGGAGACCCAGTACTTC. This sequence encodes CASSLSGLEETQYF.

This clone appeared once. This rearrangement joins TRBV18 to TRBJ2-7, with D possibly matching TRBD2 (6 bases). The CDR3 consists of 15 residues. Trimming stripped 2 bases from V and 3 bases from J, with 14 bases between. Germline V lookup: CDR1 KGHSH, CDR2 LQKENI. The CDR3 sequence: CASSPVRGGGYEQYF. The CDR3 DNA sequence: TGTGCCAGCTCACCAGTCCGGGGAGGTGGCTACGAGCAGTACTTC.

Notes on this clone: The junction does not match germline at one end; this may be a read error. The CDR3 nucleotides read TGTGCCGGCAGCCACACAGGGGGCAGGACTGAAGCTTTCTTT. Residues: CAGSHTGGRTEAFF. This sequence joins TRBV11-1 and TRBJ1-1; 9 bases line up with TRBD1. This CDR3 comprises 14 residues. Germline CDR1 is SGHAT and CDR2 is FQDESV (reference sequence).

The CDR3 DNA follows: TGTGCCAGCAGCTTAGCGGACAGGGTTTGGGAGCAGTACTTC. Translating gives CASSLADRVWEQYF. This chain links TRBV7-2 with TRBJ2-7; 8 bases agree with TRBD1. Unmatched junction bases numbered 5, after V lost 0 bases and J lost 7 bases. Germline-derived CDR1 and CDR2 are SGHTA and FQGNSA. This CDR3 contains 14 residues. The full variable domain, with the rest looked up from reference TRBV7-2 and TRBJ2-7, is GAGVSQSPSNKVTEKGKDVELRCDPISGHTALYWYRQSLGQGLEFLIYFQGNSAPDKSGLPSDRFSAERTGGSVSTLTIQRTQQEDSAVYLCASSLADRVWEQYFGPGTRLTVT.

This clone is medium-sized within its sample. V gene TRBV5-4 combines with J gene TRBJ2-7, with 10 nucleotides matching TRBD1. Germline assignment: CDR1 SGHNT and CDR2 YYREEE (reference sequence). With 4 bases clipped from V and 4 bases from J, the junction kept 11 bases outside the gene matches. The CDR3 has 16 amino acids. The DNA for the CDR3 is TGTGCCAGCAGCGCGACAGGGGGCGCAAGCGCGTACGAGCAGTACTTC. It yields the protein CASSATGGASAYEQYF.

The chain carries TRBV5-1 and TRBJ2-5; 8 bases line up with TRBD1. The CDR3 is made up of 17 amino acids. V shed 3 bases and J 2 bases; nucleotides not matched to a gene: 12. The V gene's germline CDR1 is SGHRS and CDR2 YFSETQ. CDR3 coding DNA: TGCGCCAGCAGCTCGGAGGGAAGAACAGGGGGTCAAGAGACCCAGTACTTC. This encodes CASSSEGRTGGQETQYF. The full variable domain, completed using reference TRBV5-1 and TRBJ2-5, is KAGVTQTPRYLIKTRGQQVTLSCSPISGHRSVSWYQQTPGQGLQFLFEYFSETQRNKGNFPGRFSGRQFSNSRSEMNVSTLELGDSALYLCASSSEGRTGGQETQYFGPGTRLLVL.

The rearrangement joins TRBV5-1 to TRBJ2-3, with no clear D. V lost 4 bases to trimming and J lost 6 bases, with 9 bases between them. This CDR3 region has 12 residues. Per the germline V gene, CDR1 is SGHRS and CDR2 is YFSETQ. CDR3 coding DNA: TGCGCCAGCAGCGATAGCAGGGATACGCAGTATTTT. Amino acid sequence: CASSDSRDTQYF. Supplemented by reference TRBV5-1 and TRBJ2-3, the full variable domain reads KAGVTQTPRYLIKTRGQQVTLSCSPISGHRSVSWYQQTPGQGLQFLFEYFSETQRNKGNFPGRFSGRQFSNSRSEMNVSTLELGDSALYLCASSDSRDTQYFGPGTRLTVL.

In this sample, this clone turned up a few times. The chain joins TRBV7-9 to TRBJ2-1, with D hard to call. Germline CDR1 reads SEHNR; CDR2 reads FQNEAQ (reference sequence). Trimming stripped 7 bases from V and 1 base from J, with 8 bases between. The CDR3 consists of 13 residues. The CDR3 DNA follows: TGTGCCAGCACCACATTATCCTACAATGAGCAGTTCTTC. It encodes CASTTLSYNEQFF.

CDR3 residues: CASSLHLGAGNTGELFF. As DNA, the CDR3 is TGTGCCAGCAGCTTGCATCTCGGCGCGGGGAACACCGGGGAGCTGTTTTTT. V is TRBV5-4 and J is TRBJ2-2; possibly TRBD2 for D (5 bases). CDR1 and CDR2 (germline): SGHNT, YYREEE (reference sequence). V lost 1 base to trimming and J lost 1 base, with 14 bases between them. This CDR3 contains 17 residues.

The chain is built from TRBV4-1 and TRBJ1-1, with 11 bases matching TRBD1. CDR1 and CDR2 from the germline V gene are MGHRA and YSYEKL. The CDR3 extends over 14 amino acids. Trimming took 7 bases from V and 5 from J; bases not matched to a gene: 6. The CDR3 DNA is TGCGCCAGCACCGGACAGGGGGCTCTGACTGAAGCTTTCTTT. Its translation is CASTGQGALTEAFF.

The V and J genes are TRBV30 and TRBJ1-5; no definite D call. Trimming took off 5 bases at V and 7 bases at J, with 15 bases between the two ends. Germline V gives CDR1 GTSNPN, CDR2 SVGIG (reference sequence). The CDR3 has 13 amino acids. The CDR3 coding sequence is TGTGCCTGGGAAGACCGGTCGGGCCAGCCCCAGCATTTT. Its protein product is CAWEDRSGQPQHF.

The rearrangement joins TRBV27 to TRBJ2-3; D not certain. Trimming pared 5 bases from V and 6 bases from J, leaving 12 bases between. The length of the CDR3 is 13 residues. The germline V gene has CDR1 MNHEY and CDR2 SMNVEV (reference sequence). CDR3 in DNA: TGTGCCAGCAGTGATGCCGACCGGGATACGCAGTATTTT. As protein: CASSDADRDTQYF.

The CDR3 loop reads CASSISHGYTF. The CDR3 nucleotides read TGTGCCAGTAGTATATCCCATGGCTACACCTTC. The J gene is TRBJ1-2, the V gene TRBV19; D remains ambiguous. Trimming cost V 2 bases and J 6 bases, with 4 bases left between them. Germline CDR1 and CDR2: LNHDA and SQIVND (reference sequence). CDR3 length equals 11 residues.

The chain combines TRBV20-1 with TRBJ2-2; D might be TRBD2 (6 bases). The CDR3 has 15 residues. Germline V gives CDR1 DFQATT, CDR2 SNEGSKA (reference sequence). V was cut by 3 bases and J by 3 bases, with 14 bases left in between. CDR3 loop: CSASGGSVDTGELFF. CDR3 bases: TGCAGTGCTAGTGGGGGGAGTGTTGACACCGGGGAGCTGTTTTTT.

This clone occurred once. The chain employs TRBV11-1 and TRBJ2-2, with no clear D. V lost 4 bases, J lost 4 bases, and 10 bases lay in between. The CDR3 sequence is 14 residues long. Germline-derived CDR1 and CDR2 are SGHAT and FQDESV (reference sequence). CDR3 DNA: TGTGCCAGCAGCTCGGGCCCGGGCACCGGGGAGCTGTTTTTT. This encodes CASSSGPGTGELFF. Full variable domain (rest looked up from reference TRBV11-1 and TRBJ2-2): EAEVAQSPRYKITEKSQAVAFWCDPISGHATLYWYRQILGQGPELLVQFQDESVVDDSQLPKDRFSAERLKGVDSTLKIQPAELGDSAMYLCASSSGPGTGELFFGEGSRLTVL.

The V call is TRBV6-5, the J call TRBJ2-7; D is possibly TRBD1 (6 bases). The V end lost 6 bases, the J end lost 3 bases, and 9 bases lay between the germline ends. CDR1 and CDR2 (germline): MNHEY, SVGAGI. This CDR3 is 12 amino acids long. Here the CDR3 reads CASSWDNYEQYF. DNA of the CDR3: TGTGCCAGCAGCTGGGACAACTACGAGCAGTACTTC.

The chain employs TRBV19 and TRBJ2-2; D is uncertain. The V gene lost 3 bases and the J gene lost 2 bases, with 7 bases spanning the gap. The CDR3 runs to 14 residues. CDR1 LNHDA and CDR2 SQIVND come from the germline V gene (reference sequence). The CDR3 region has the DNA TGTGCCAGTAGTATCGACGCAAACACCGGGGAGCTGTTTTTT. This encodes CASSIDANTGELFF.

This clone turned up a few times. The chain couples TRBV5-1 to TRBJ2-6; 11 nucleotides match TRBD2. The CDR3 length is 18 residues. The V and J ends lost 3 bases and 4 bases, in that order; junction bases with no gene match: 9. The germline V gene has CDR1 SGHRS and CDR2 YFSETQ. CDR3 sequence reads: CASSSTSGSFSGANVLTF. Written as DNA, the CDR3 is TGCGCCAGCAGCTCAACTAGCGGGAGTTTTTCCGGGGCCAACGTCCTGACTTTC.

This clone has a single count. The rearrangement uses TRBV2 and TRBJ1-3; 11 nucleotides line up with TRBD1. The CDR3 is 13 residues long. Germline CDR1 and CDR2: SNHLY and FYNNEI. V lost 8 bases, J lost 8 bases, and 5 bases stayed unmatched. CDR3 in DNA: TGTGCCAGCGGTGGACAGGGGGCATACACCATATATTTT. Its translation: CASGGQGAYTIYF.

This clone showed up just a few times. V is TRBV4-2 and J is TRBJ1-4; 7 nucleotides agree with TRBD1. The trim removed 4 bases at V and 0 bases at J, leaving 5 bases unmatched. Germline values: CDR1 LGHNA, CDR2 YNFKEQ. This CDR3 is built from 16 residues. In nucleotides, the CDR3 is TGTGCCAGCAGCCGCCCCACAGGGGCAACTAATGAAAAACTGTTTTTT. This encodes CASSRPTGATNEKLFF.

The chain carries TRBV5-1 and TRBJ1-3, with unresolved D. V was trimmed by 4 bases and J by 4 bases, leaving 12 bases between them. Germline CDR1 reads SGHRS; CDR2 reads YFSETQ. This CDR3 has 14 residues. This CDR3 is CASSPAGGGNTIYF. The CDR3 nucleotides read TGCGCCAGCAGCCCCGCGGGAGGGGGAAACACCATATATTTT.

V usage is TRBV18 and J usage is TRBJ2-7; 7 bases are shared with TRBD1. With V trimmed by 4 bases and J by 2 bases, 8 bases remained unmatched. Per germline, CDR1 KGHSH and CDR2 LQKENI. The CDR3 contains 15 residues. The CDR3 loop reads CASSRTTGTAYEQYF. CDR3 coding DNA: TGTGCCAGCTCACGGACCACCGGGACAGCCTACGAGCAGTACTTC.

By its share, this clone is medium-sized. J is TRBJ2-5 and V is TRBV9; D remains ambiguous. This CDR3 comprises 13 residues. Germline-derived CDR1 and CDR2 are SGDLS and YYNGEE. Trimming took off 0 bases at V and 2 bases at J, with 5 bases between the two ends. In DNA, the CDR3 is TGTGCCAGCAGCGTAGCCAGTCAAGAGACCCAGTACTTC. It specifies CASSVASQETQYF.

The chain recombines TRBV5-1 with TRBJ1-1; 7 bases align to TRBD1. Germline lookup yields CDR1 SGHRS and CDR2 YFSETQ. The CDR3 has 15 amino acids. V shed 3 bases and J 0 bases; nucleotides not matched to a gene: 5. The CDR3 DNA is TGCGCCAGCAGCTGGGACAGAGGTTTGAACACTGAAGCTTTCTTT. Protein product: CASSWDRGLNTEAFF.

The gene calls are TRBV3-1 (or the pseudogene TRBV3-2) and TRBJ1-2; TRBD1 is a possible D gene (5 bases). Germline CDR1 reads LGHDT; CDR2 reads YNNKEL (reference sequence). The CDR3 is 16 amino acids. Trimming stripped 1 base from V and 4 bases from J, with 16 bases between. The CDR3 reads CASSQVSAPTAYGYTF. The CDR3 nucleotides read TGTGCCAGCAGCCAAGTCTCCGCGCCGACAGCCTATGGCTACACCTTC.

The chain has TRBV6-1 and TRBJ1-1, with unresolved D. The germline V gene has CDR1 MNHNS and CDR2 SASEGT. The CDR3 has 14 amino acids. V lost 3 bases to trimming and J lost 4 bases, with 12 bases between them. The CDR3 coding sequence is TGTGCCAGCAGTGAGCCGGGAAAGGGCACTGAAGCTTTCTTT. Translating it yields CASSEPGKGTEAFF.

The chain uses TRBV6-2 or TRBV6-3 and TRBJ2-7; no firm D call. The germline V and J ends were trimmed by 4 bases and 7 bases, with 17 bases remaining between them. CDR1 is MNHEY and CDR2 is SVGEGT in the germline V gene. The CDR3 loop spans 14 amino acids. CDR3: CASSWNSDFREQYF. In nucleotides, the CDR3 is TGTGCCAGCAGTTGGAACAGCGATTTTAGGGAGCAGTACTTC.

V gene TRBV5-4 combines with J gene TRBJ2-2; the D is unclear. This CDR3 has 13 residues. Germline-derived CDR1 and CDR2 are SGHNT and YYREEE (reference sequence). The ends were cut back, 1 base at V and 4 bases at J, with 5 bases in the middle. The CDR3 loop is CASSLQVTGELFF. CDR3 sequence (DNA): TGTGCCAGCAGCTTGCAGGTCACCGGGGAGCTGTTTTTT.

The chain joins TRBV18 to TRBJ1-1, with a possible D match to TRBD1 (5 bases). Germline CDR1 KGHSH, CDR2 LQKENI. The CDR3 totals 13 residues. Trimming cost V 5 bases and J 1 base, with 8 bases left between them. The CDR3 region has the DNA TGTGCCAGCTCAGCCGACAGGAACACTGAAGCTTTCTTT. Translated: CASSADRNTEAFF.